This T cell receptor beta chain was found in a study of cytomegalovirus exposure and HLA in healthy donors. Study-wide results and caveats: Many donors shared some public TCRs, even though most TCR sequences were rare.

The table lists this clone with a few counts. The antigen remains unidentified. The donors were in the approximately 120-subject validation cohort; that cohort was separate from the approximately 700-subject first cohort. Some clones are missing from TCRdb's copy, which holds only in-frame ones; the method was immunoSEQ multiplex PCR. The sample shows over 250,000 clones, approximately 90% of them seen only once. The CDR3 totals 14 residues. V lost 1 base and J 3 bases, leaving 9 bases between the germline ends. Germline-derived CDR1 and CDR2 are SEHNR and FQNEAQ (reference sequence). This TCR derives from a woman younger than 45 in good health and CMV-seropositive. Sequences were obtained from PBMCs. The gene calls are TRBV7-9 and TRBJ1-1; D remains ambiguous. The CDR3 coding sequence is TGTGCCAGCAGCTTAGGGCAAGGACACACTGAAGCTTTCTTT. Translation: CASSLGQGHTEAFF.